The 28 T cell receptor beta chains listed next were all sequenced from one sample in a study of cytomegalovirus exposure and HLA in healthy donors. PCR used 60 Vbeta primers and 13 Jbeta primers. The assay was immunoSEQ multiplex PCR, and TCRdb's table has in-frame clones only and misses some. The profile shows 80,000 to 130,000 clones, around 82% of them singletons. The sequencing input was PBMCs. The receptors come from a woman in her 50s in good health and CMV-seropositive.

This rearrangement joins TRBV13 to TRBJ2-3; 8 bases are shared with TRBD2. The CDR3 consists of 16 residues. V gave up 3 bases and J gave up 2 bases; unmatched junction bases: 7. CDR1 is PRHDT and CDR2 is FYEKMQ in the germline V gene (reference sequence). CDR3 nucleotides: TGTGCCAGCAGCTTCCAACTAGCGGACTACACAGATACGCAGTATTTT. Encoded protein: CASSFQLADYTDTQYF.

The V and J genes are TRBV12-5 and TRBJ2-3; a possible D gene is TRBD2 (6 bases). Trimming pared 3 bases from V and 2 bases from J, leaving 9 bases between. The CDR3 runs to 14 residues. Germline values: CDR1 LGHNT, CDR2 FRNRAP. CDR3 DNA sequence: TGTGCTAGTGGTTTCGGGGGAGCCACAGATACGCAGTATTTT. Encoded protein: CASGFGGATDTQYF.

The genes are TRBV7-9 and TRBJ1-1; possible D gene TRBD1, 6 bases. V was cut by 5 bases and J by 1 base, with 14 bases left in between. Germline V gene sequence: CDR1 SEHNR, CDR2 FQNEAQ (reference sequence). The CDR3 totals 15 residues. CDR3 protein: CASSVHTGKNTEAFF. The CDR3 bases are TGTGCCAGCAGCGTTCACACAGGGAAGAACACTGAAGCTTTCTTT.

The chain employs TRBV27 and TRBJ1-2; weak D call: TRBD1 (5 bases). V lost 1 base and J lost 8, with 23 bases in between. Germline values: CDR1 MNHEY, CDR2 SMNVEV (reference sequence). The CDR3 has 17 amino acids. CDR3 nucleotide sequence: TGTGCCAGCAGTTTATATTCCCGACAGAAGCGCTTGATCGGCTACACCTTC. Protein: CASSLYSRQKRLIGYTF.

This chain uses TRBV11-2 with TRBJ1-1; D is possibly TRBD1 (5 bases). Trimming removed 4 bases at V and 2 bases at J, with 8 bases between. The CDR3 spans 13 residues. The germline CDR1 and CDR2 sequences are SGHAT and FQNNGV. In nucleotides, the CDR3 is TGTGCCAGCAGCTCAAGGACAAACACTGAAGCTTTCTTT. It encodes CASSSRTNTEAFF.

V gene TRBV15 combines with J gene TRBJ1-2; 10 positions match TRBD1. The CDR3 totals 16 residues. Germline loops: CDR1 LNHNV, CDR2 YYDKDF (reference sequence). Losses at the gene ends were 3 bases for V and 2 bases for J; bases not matched to a gene: 6. DNA of the CDR3: TGTGCCACCAGCAGGGGCGACAGGGGGCAAAACTATGGCTACACCTTC. Residues: CATSRGDRGQNYGYTF. Drawing the rest from reference TRBV15 and TRBJ1-2, the complete variable domain is DAMVIQNPRYQVTQFGKPVTLSCSQTLNHNVMYWYQQKSSQAPKLLFHYYDKDFNNEADTPDNFQSRRPNTSFCFLDIRSPGLGDTAMYLCATSRGDRGQNYGYTFGSGTRLTVV.

As regards this clone: Compared with germline, one end of the junction differs, possibly owing to a read error. Other DNA sequences within the sample encode an identical CDR3. The chain employs TRBV7-7 and TRBJ1-1; TRBD1 might be the D (6 bases). Germline V gene sequence: CDR1 SSHAT, CDR2 FNYEAQ (reference sequence). This CDR3 region has 13 residues. The CDR3 spells CASSADRGAEAFF. As DNA, the CDR3 is TGTGCTAGCAGCGCGGACAGAGGGGCTGAAGCTTTCTTT.

The table lists this clone with a few counts. The V gene is TRBV18, the J gene TRBJ2-1, with 9 bases identical to TRBD2. Per germline, CDR1 KGHSH and CDR2 LQKENI. The CDR3 is 16 amino acids. Trimming took 3 bases from V and 4 from J; bases not matched to a gene: 7. This CDR3 is CASSPRVAGEYNEQFF. The CDR3 DNA sequence: TGTGCCAGCTCACCCCGGGTAGCGGGGGAATACAATGAGCAGTTCTTC.

The chain carries TRBV5-1 and TRBJ2-1; D might be TRBD1 (6 bases). Germline values: CDR1 SGHRS, CDR2 YFSETQ. The CDR3 is 12 amino acids. Trimming cost V 0 bases and J 11 bases, with 9 bases left between them. CDR3 nucleotide sequence: TGCGCCAGCAGCTTGGGGACAGCCCAGCAGTTCTTC. Translation gives CASSLGTAQQFF. The full variable domain, rest sourced from reference TRBV5-1 and TRBJ2-1, is KAGVTQTPRYLIKTRGQQVTLSCSPISGHRSVSWYQQTPGQGLQFLFEYFSETQRNKGNFPGRFSGRQFSNSRSEMNVSTLELGDSALYLCASSLGTAQQFFGPGTRLTVL.

The chain employs TRBV30 and TRBJ1-2; 8 positions match TRBD1. This CDR3 contains 13 residues. Germline-derived CDR1 and CDR2 are GTSNPN and SVGIG (reference sequence). V dropped 0 bases and J dropped 7; count of bases not matched to a gene: 4. CDR3 sequence: CAWSVTGTGGYTF. Written as DNA, the CDR3 is TGTGCCTGGAGTGTGACCGGGACAGGTGGCTACACCTTC.

This clone was recorded a few times. The gene calls are TRBV6-4 and TRBJ1-6, with D possibly being TRBD1 (6 bases). The germline V gene encodes CDR1 MRHNA and CDR2 SNTAGT. The CDR3 has 19 amino acids. The V end lost 10 bases, the J end lost 0 bases, and 25 bases lay between the germline ends. The CDR3 region is CANQWIRTAVSSYNSPLHF. CDR3 in DNA: TGTGCCAACCAGTGGATCAGGACAGCGGTGAGCTCCTATAATTCACCCCTCCACTTT.

This chain connects TRBV19 to TRBJ1-1; D is possibly TRBD1 (5 bases). This CDR3 has 15 residues. Per germline, CDR1 LNHDA and CDR2 SQIVND (reference sequence). The V end lost 6 bases, the J end lost 3 bases, and 17 bases lay between the germline ends. The chain's CDR3 is CASRKGFRLDTEAFF. In DNA form, the CDR3 reads TGTGCCAGTAGAAAGGGGTTCAGGTTGGACACTGAAGCTTTCTTT.

This clone is a singleton in its sample. The chain recombines TRBV19 with TRBJ2-5, with no clear D. The DNA matches TRBJ2-7 better at its end, which makes the J call doubtful. Germline assignment: CDR1 LNHDA and CDR2 SQIVND (reference sequence). The CDR3 is made up of 14 amino acids. The CDR3 bases are TGTGCCAGCCAGAGCTCACTGGAGCCCTACGAGCAGTACTTC. It is translated as CASQSSLEPYEQYF.

The chain joins TRBV9 to TRBJ2-1; tentative D call: TRBD2 (5 bases). CDR3 size: 13 residues. The ends were cut back, 2 bases at V and 8 bases at J, with 11 bases in the middle. Looked up from germline, CDR1 is SGDLS and CDR2 is YYNGEE. This CDR3 reads CASSVLGLHEQFF. The CDR3 coding sequence is TGTGCCAGCAGCGTGCTTGGACTCCATGAGCAGTTCTTC.

This clone was recorded a few times. The rearrangement uses TRBV27 and TRBJ2-1, with 8 nucleotides matching TRBD1. The CDR3 extends over 15 amino acids. In germline, CDR1 is MNHEY, CDR2 SMNVEV (reference sequence). Trimming at V came to 6 bases and at J to 5 bases, leaving 9 bases not matched to a gene. DNA for the CDR3: TGTGCCAGCAGATTCCGGGACAGGCTAAACAATGAGCAGTTCTTC. Protein product: CASRFRDRLNNEQFF.

The V and J genes are TRBV19 and TRBJ2-1, with 9 nucleotides matching TRBD2. The CDR3 has 15 amino acids. Germline CDR1 LNHDA, CDR2 SQIVND (reference sequence). The trim removed 3 bases at V and 9 bases at J, leaving 9 bases unmatched. The CDR3 region is CASSMGGRDVSEQFF. For the CDR3, the DNA is TGTGCCAGTAGTATGGGCGGGAGGGACGTTAGTGAGCAGTTCTTC.

The V gene is TRBV11-2, the J gene TRBJ2-5; TRBD1 aligns across 7 bases. The J call may be wrong; the DNA end is better matched by TRBJ2-7. Germline assignment: CDR1 SGHAT and CDR2 FQNNGV. The CDR3 totals 14 residues. CDR3: CASSLTTGPYEQYF. The CDR3 DNA sequence: TGTGCCAGCAGCCTAACGACAGGGCCCTACGAGCAGTACTTC.

This clone was counted a few times. The chain is built from TRBV7-9 and TRBJ2-7; the D gene is possibly TRBD2 (6 bases). Germline V gene data show CDR1 as SEHNR and CDR2 as FQNEAQ (reference sequence). CDR3 size: 12 residues. The V end lost 5 bases, the J end lost 5 bases, and 10 bases lay between the germline ends. CDR3 coding DNA: TGTGCCAGCAGCGGGGGGTGGAACGAGCAGTACTTC. Its protein is CASSGGWNEQYF.

The chain uses TRBV21-1 and TRBJ2-3; TRBD1 is the table's D call and was not checked against the DNA. TRBV21-1 is deemed a pseudogene. This CDR3 is 17 amino acids long. CDR3 region: CASSKGGQGACTDTQYF. CDR3 nucleotide sequence: TGTGCCAGCAGCAAAGGTGGACAGGGGGCTTGCACAGATACGCAGTATTTT.

The gene calls are TRBV6-5 and TRBJ2-7, with a tentative D call TRBD1 (6 bases). Trimming shortened V by 2 bases and J by 0 bases, and 8 bases separated the two germline ends. This CDR3 is built from 14 residues. Looked up from germline, CDR1 is MNHEY and CDR2 is SVGAGI. CDR3 DNA: TGTGCCAGCAGTTACGAGACAGGCTCCTACGAGCAGTACTTC. Protein product: CASSYETGSYEQYF.

This clone came up many times. The chain employs TRBV19 and TRBJ2-3, with 8 nucleotides matching TRBD1. With 10 bases clipped from V and 0 bases from J, the junction kept 6 bases outside the gene matches. Germline-derived CDR1 and CDR2 are LNHDA and SQIVND (reference sequence). The CDR3 spans 14 residues. CDR3 DNA: TGTGCCAAAATCACAGGGGGGAGCACAGATACGCAGTATTTT. Its translation is CAKITGGSTDTQYF.

This clone came up once. The J gene is TRBJ1-6, the V gene TRBV7-2; 7 bases are shared with TRBD1. The CDR3 is made up of 16 amino acids. Per the germline V gene, CDR1 is SGHTA and CDR2 is FQGNSA. After removal of 4 bases from V and 9 bases from J, the junction contained 12 bases not matched to a gene. The CDR3 DNA reads TGTGCCAGCAGCTCCCACCAGACAGGGTACGGTTCACCCCTCCACTTT. It specifies CASSSHQTGYGSPLHF.

This sequence joins TRBV7-2 and TRBJ2-5; 8 bases agree with TRBD2. The J call may be wrong; the DNA end is better matched by TRBJ2-7. The CDR3 sequence is 12 residues long. CDR1 is SGHTA and CDR2 is FQGNSA in the germline V gene. DNA of the CDR3: TGTGCCAGCAGCCAGACTAGCGACGAGCAGTACTTC. It encodes CASSQTSDEQYF.

The rearrangement uses TRBV4-2 and TRBJ1-3; D unresolved. Germline V gene lookup returns CDR1 LGHNA and CDR2 YNFKEQ. The CDR3 consists of 15 residues. Deletions cut 0 bases from V and 2 bases from J, with 8 bases between. The CDR3 sequence is CASSQDRGTGNTIYF. For the CDR3, the DNA is TGTGCCAGCAGCCAAGATCGAGGTACTGGAAACACCATATATTTT.

The J gene is TRBJ1-1, the V gene TRBV9; D is possibly TRBD1 (5 bases). CDR3 length: 13 residues. CDR1 is SGDLS and CDR2 is YYNGEE in the germline V gene. Trimming took off 0 bases at V and 3 bases at J, with 6 bases between the two ends. This CDR3 reads CASSVVGDTEAFF. DNA of the CDR3: TGTGCCAGCAGCGTAGTAGGGGACACTGAAGCTTTCTTT.

The chain combines TRBV6-5 with TRBJ1-3; the D gene is possibly TRBD1 (5 bases). CDR3 length equals 16 residues. V was pared by 0 bases and J by 2 bases, with 11 bases between. Germline values: CDR1 MNHEY, CDR2 SVGAGI. This CDR3 is CASSYSGGFTGNTIYF. CDR3 DNA: TGTGCCAGCAGTTACTCGGGGGGATTCACTGGAAACACCATATATTTT.

This CDR3 is CASSAGTGLYGYTF. Here the CDR3 DNA reads TGTGCCAGCAGTGCCGGGACAGGGCTCTATGGCTACACCTTC. The chain uses TRBV6-1 and TRBJ1-2; 9 bases match TRBD1. Germline assignment: CDR1 MNHNS and CDR2 SASEGT. The trim removed 4 bases at V and 4 bases at J, leaving 4 bases unmatched. The CDR3 totals 14 residues.

This clone was counted only a few times. The chain has TRBV15 and TRBJ2-7, with 9 bases lining up with TRBD1. This CDR3 has 16 amino acids. The germline gives CDR1 LNHNV, CDR2 YYDKDF (reference sequence). J was trimmed by 3 bases and V by 2 bases; bases with no gene match: 8. The CDR3 reads CATSRPQGAFSYEQYF. DNA for the CDR3: TGTGCCACCAGCAGACCACAGGGGGCGTTCAGCTACGAGCAGTACTTC.